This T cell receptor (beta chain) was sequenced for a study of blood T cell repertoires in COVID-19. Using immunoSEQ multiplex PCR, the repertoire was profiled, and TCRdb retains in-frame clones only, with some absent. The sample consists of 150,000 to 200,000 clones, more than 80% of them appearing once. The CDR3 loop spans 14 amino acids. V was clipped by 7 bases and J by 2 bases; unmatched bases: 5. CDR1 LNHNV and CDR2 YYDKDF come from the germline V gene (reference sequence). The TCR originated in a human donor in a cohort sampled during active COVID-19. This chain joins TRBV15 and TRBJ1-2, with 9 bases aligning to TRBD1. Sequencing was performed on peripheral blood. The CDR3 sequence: CATTTGTGNYGYTF. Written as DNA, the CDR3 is TGTGCCACCACTACTGGGACAGGGAACTATGGCTACACCTTC.